The rows below give T cell receptor beta chains drawn from one sample of a study of cytomegalovirus exposure and HLA in healthy donors. Assay used: immunoSEQ multiplex PCR; TCRdb lists only in-frame clones, some missing. The table lists about 130,000 clones, 70% to 85% of them singletons, with 1.5% in the top ten. Source material: PBMCs. The receptors come from a female donor in good health and CMV-seronegative. Each CDR3 is given with its conserved first and last residue. The order of the fields is V gene, clone size, D gene, J gene, CDR3 DNA, CDR3 protein. D genes are given only for firm matches. A clone size is listed for some rows: how often the clone was seen (once, few, many), or a class if it is expanded.

v_gene: TRBV4-3
abundance: .
d_gene: TRBD2
j_gene: TRBJ2-1
CDR3nt: TGCGCCAGCAGCCTGGGACTAGCGGGAGGCCTCTCCTACAATGAGCAGTTCTTC
CDR3aa: CASSLGLAGGLSYNEQFF

v_gene: TRBV6-1
abundance: .
d_gene: TRBD1
j_gene: TRBJ1-2
CDR3nt: TGTGCCAGCAGACCTGGACAGGGGGCCAACTATGGCTACACCTTC
CDR3aa: CASRPGQGANYGYTF

v_gene: TRBV29-1
abundance: few
d_gene: .
j_gene: TRBJ2-7
CDR3nt: TGCAGCGTGGGGGGGCCTGAGGGCGAGCAGTACTTC
CDR3aa: CSVGGPEGEQYF

v_gene: TRBV6-5
abundance: .
d_gene: TRBD2
j_gene: TRBJ2-1
CDR3nt: TGTGCCAGCAGTTACGGGGGGGGCTCCTACAATGAGCAGTTCTTC
CDR3aa: CASSYGGGSYNEQFF

v_gene: TRBV28
abundance: .
d_gene: .
j_gene: TRBJ1-1
CDR3nt: TGTGCCAGCAGCATTCAGGGAACTGAAGCTTTCTTT
CDR3aa: CASSIQGTEAFF

v_gene: TRBV10-1
abundance: .
d_gene: TRBD1
j_gene: TRBJ2-7
CDR3nt: TGCGCCAGCAGTGAGGACTCGGGACAGGGCTCCTACGAGCAGTACTTC
CDR3aa: CASSEDSGQGSYEQYF

v_gene: TRBV2
abundance: .
d_gene: .
j_gene: TRBJ2-2
CDR3nt: TGTGCCAGCACCCCGTTGCGGGAGAACACCGGGGAGCTGTTTTTT
CDR3aa: CASTPLRENTGELFF

v_gene: TRBV2
abundance: .
d_gene: .
j_gene: TRBJ2-7
CDR3nt: TGTGCCAGCAGTGAATTGAACTTCTCCTACGAGCAGTACTTC
CDR3aa: CASSELNFSYEQYF

v_gene: TRBV5-1
abundance: few
d_gene: TRBD2
j_gene: TRBJ2-7
CDR3nt: TGCGCCAGCAGCTTGGATGCGGGAGGCTTCTACGAGCAGTACTTC
CDR3aa: CASSLDAGGFYEQYF

v_gene: TRBV6-6
abundance: .
d_gene: TRBD1
j_gene: TRBJ1-1
CDR3nt: TGTGCCAGCAGACTCCAGGGGGCCTATACTGAAGCTTTCTTT
CDR3aa: CASRLQGAYTEAFF

v_gene: TRBV7-2
abundance: .
d_gene: TRBD1
j_gene: TRBJ2-7
CDR3nt: TGTGCCAGCAGCCCAGGGACAGGATTCGCCTACGAGCAGTACTTC
CDR3aa: CASSPGTGFAYEQYF

v_gene: TRBV28
abundance: .
d_gene: TRBD1
j_gene: TRBJ2-7
CDR3nt: TGTGCCAGCCTAAGGGGATCCGGGACAGGGGGCCACGAGCAGTACTTC
CDR3aa: CASLRGSGTGGHEQYF

v_gene: TRBV11-2
abundance: .
d_gene: TRBD1
j_gene: TRBJ1-4
CDR3nt: TGTGCCAGCAGCCCAAGTAGGACAGGGCGGGATGAAAAACTGTTTTTT
CDR3aa: CASSPSRTGRDEKLFF

v_gene: TRBV28
abundance: .
d_gene: .
j_gene: TRBJ1-5
CDR3nt: TGTGCCAGCACCCCGGGTCGCAATCAGCCCCAGCATTTT
CDR3aa: CASTPGRNQPQHF

v_gene: TRBV9
abundance: .
d_gene: TRBD2
j_gene: TRBJ2-5
CDR3nt: TGTGCCAGCAGCGCCGGACTAGCGGAGTACCAAGAGACCCAGTACTTC
CDR3aa: CASSAGLAEYQETQYF

v_gene: TRBV4-2
abundance: .
d_gene: TRBD2
j_gene: TRBJ2-4
CDR3nt: TGTGCCAGCAGCCCCATGGGGCTAGCGGGAGCTTTGGCCATTCAGTACTTC
CDR3aa: CASSPMGLAGALAIQYF

v_gene: TRBV6-6
abundance: .
d_gene: TRBD1
j_gene: TRBJ2-7
CDR3nt: TGTGCCAGCAGTTACCGGGGACAGGACTACGAGCAGTACTTC
CDR3aa: CASSYRGQDYEQYF

v_gene: TRBV12-5
abundance: .
d_gene: .
j_gene: TRBJ2-1
CDR3nt: TGTGCTAGTGGTTCCAACTCCAAGAATGAGCAGTTCTTC
CDR3aa: CASGSNSKNEQFF

v_gene: TRBV10-1
abundance: .
d_gene: .
j_gene: TRBJ2-2
CDR3nt: TGCGCCAGCAGGACGGGAGAGGGGACCGGGGAGCTGTTTTTT
CDR3aa: CASRTGEGTGELFF

v_gene: TRBV7-8
abundance: .
d_gene: .
j_gene: TRBJ2-6
CDR3nt: TGTGCCAGCAGCTTCCGGCGGGGGCCTATATCTGGGGCCAACGTCCTGACTTTC
CDR3aa: CASSFRRGPISGANVLTF

v_gene: TRBV15
abundance: .
d_gene: .
j_gene: TRBJ2-5
CDR3nt: TGTGCCACCAGCAGAGATACAGGGACCTCCAACCAGTACTTC
CDR3aa: CATSRDTGTSNQYF

v_gene: TRBV6-4
abundance: .
d_gene: TRBD2
j_gene: TRBJ2-5
CDR3nt: TGTGCCAGCAGTGCTTCGGGGGGAGGAGAGCAGTACTTC
CDR3aa: CASSASGGGEQYF

v_gene: TRBV13
abundance: .
d_gene: .
j_gene: TRBJ2-3
CDR3nt: TGTGCCAGCAGCCCAAGGGGTTTCACAGATACGCAGTATTTT
CDR3aa: CASSPRGFTDTQYF

v_gene: TRBV28
abundance: .
d_gene: .
j_gene: TRBJ2-7
CDR3nt: TGTGCCAGCAGGCTCAGGTCCCCCTACGAGCAGTACTTC
CDR3aa: CASRLRSPYEQYF

v_gene: TRBV5-1
abundance: .
d_gene: .
j_gene: TRBJ2-1
CDR3nt: TGCGCCAGCAGCTTGGCTGAGCCGGTCTTGCAGTTCTTC
CDR3aa: CASSLAEPVLQFF

v_gene: TRBV27
abundance: .
d_gene: TRBD1
j_gene: TRBJ2-7
CDR3nt: TGTGCCAGCAGTTGGACAGGGTACCACGAGCAGTACTTC
CDR3aa: CASSWTGYHEQYF

v_gene: TRBV5-6
abundance: .
d_gene: .
j_gene: TRBJ1-2
CDR3nt: TGTGCCAGCAGCTCCGGGTCAGACGATGGCTACACCTTC
CDR3aa: CASSSGSDDGYTF

v_gene: TRBV5-4
abundance: .
d_gene: .
j_gene: TRBJ2-1
CDR3nt: TGTGCCAGCAGCTTTAAACAGGGATCCTACAATGAGCAGTTCTTC
CDR3aa: CASSFKQGSYNEQFF

v_gene: TRBV7-8
abundance: .
d_gene: .
j_gene: TRBJ2-6
CDR3nt: TGTGCCAGCAGCTATGGACGGACTGACTCTGGGGCCAACGTCCTGACTTTC
CDR3aa: CASSYGRTDSGANVLTF

v_gene: TRBV29-1
abundance: few
d_gene: TRBD2
j_gene: TRBJ2-3
CDR3nt: TGCAGCGTTGAAGGGACTAGCGGTAGCACAGATACGCAGTATTTT
CDR3aa: CSVEGTSGSTDTQYF

v_gene: TRBV4-3
abundance: .
d_gene: .
j_gene: TRBJ1-2
CDR3nt: TGCGCCAGCAGCCTCCGGGGCAGGGGACATGGCTACACCTTC
CDR3aa: CASSLRGRGHGYTF

v_gene: TRBV9
abundance: .
d_gene: .
j_gene: TRBJ2-6
CDR3nt: TGTGCCAGCAGCGTAGGCGGATCTGGGGCCAACGTCCTGACTTTC
CDR3aa: CASSVGGSGANVLTF